The source of this T cell receptor beta chain is a study of cytomegalovirus exposure and HLA in healthy donors. This CDR3 comprises 16 residues. The V end was cut by 4 bases, the J end by 3 bases, with 16 bases between. Germline CDR1 LGHNA, CDR2 YNFKEQ. Study conclusions and caveats: Later analysis identified several of the most significant clusters that appeared linked to common viral pathogens. Highly shared variants forming one cluster were likely a sequencing artifact.

PCR primers comprised 60 Vbeta and 13 Jbeta primers. Data came from immunoSEQ multiplex PCR; TCRdb stores just in-frame clones and leaves some out. The data contain about 130,000 clones, almost 80% of them singletons. Notes on this clone: Antigen: not known.

This TCR was recovered from a female donor in good health and CMV-seronegative. V is TRBV4-2 and J is TRBJ1-3; no clear D. Material: PBMCs. CDR3 sequence (DNA): TGTGCCAGCAGCCCCCGTAGAGAGGCTGGTGGAAACACCATATATTTT. Residues: CASSPRREAGGNTIYF.